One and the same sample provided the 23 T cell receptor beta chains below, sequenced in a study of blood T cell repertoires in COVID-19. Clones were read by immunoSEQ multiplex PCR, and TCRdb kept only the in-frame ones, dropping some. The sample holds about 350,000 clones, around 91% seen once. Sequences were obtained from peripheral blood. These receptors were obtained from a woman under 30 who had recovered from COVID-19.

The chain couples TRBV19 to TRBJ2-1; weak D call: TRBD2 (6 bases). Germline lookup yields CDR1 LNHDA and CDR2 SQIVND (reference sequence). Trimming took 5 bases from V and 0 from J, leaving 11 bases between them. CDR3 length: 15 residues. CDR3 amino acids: CASSLSGSSYNEQFF. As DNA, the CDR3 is TGTGCCAGTAGTTTGTCCGGGAGCTCCTACAATGAGCAGTTCTTC.

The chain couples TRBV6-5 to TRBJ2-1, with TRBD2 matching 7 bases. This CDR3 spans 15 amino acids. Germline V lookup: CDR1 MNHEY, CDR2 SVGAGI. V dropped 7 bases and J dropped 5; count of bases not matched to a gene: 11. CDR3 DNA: TGTGCCAGCACCTCAGCGGGGATGAGTGACAATGAGCAGTTCTTC. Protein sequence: CASTSAGMSDNEQFF.

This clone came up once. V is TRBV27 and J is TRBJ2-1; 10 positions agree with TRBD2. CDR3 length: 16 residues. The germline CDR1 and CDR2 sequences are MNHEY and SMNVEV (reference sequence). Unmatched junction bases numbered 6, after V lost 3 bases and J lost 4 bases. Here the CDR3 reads CASSFSGTSEYNEQFF. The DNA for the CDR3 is TGTGCCAGCAGTTTTTCCGGGACTAGCGAGTACAATGAGCAGTTCTTC.

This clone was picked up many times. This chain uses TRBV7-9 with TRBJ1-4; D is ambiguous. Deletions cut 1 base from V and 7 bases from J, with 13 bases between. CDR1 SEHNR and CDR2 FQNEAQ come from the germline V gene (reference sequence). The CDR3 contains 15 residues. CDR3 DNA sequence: TGTGCCAGCAGCTTAGATGAGGCCCGCTCTGAAAAACTGTTTTTT. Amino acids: CASSLDEARSEKLFF.

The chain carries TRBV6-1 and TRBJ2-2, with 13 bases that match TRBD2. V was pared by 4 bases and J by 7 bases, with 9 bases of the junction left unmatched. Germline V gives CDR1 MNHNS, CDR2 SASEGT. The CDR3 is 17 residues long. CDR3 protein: CASSAITSGRAGGELFF. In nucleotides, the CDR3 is TGTGCCAGCAGTGCCATAACTAGCGGGAGGGCCGGCGGGGAGCTGTTTTTT.

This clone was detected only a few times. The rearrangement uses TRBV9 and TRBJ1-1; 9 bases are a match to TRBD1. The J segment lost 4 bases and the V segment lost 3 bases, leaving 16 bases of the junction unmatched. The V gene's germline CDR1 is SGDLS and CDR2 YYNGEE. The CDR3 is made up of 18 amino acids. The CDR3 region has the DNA TGTGCCAGCAGCGCGGGACAGGGAGTAAACTTGCGTGTCACTGAAGCTTTCTTT. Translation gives CASSAGQGVNLRVTEAFF.

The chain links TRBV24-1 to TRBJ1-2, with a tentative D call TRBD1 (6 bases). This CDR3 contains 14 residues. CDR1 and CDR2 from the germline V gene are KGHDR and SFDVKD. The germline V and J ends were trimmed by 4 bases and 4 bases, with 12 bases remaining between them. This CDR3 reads CATSESTGTYGYTF. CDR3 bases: TGTGCCACCAGTGAGTCGACAGGCACCTATGGCTACACCTTC.

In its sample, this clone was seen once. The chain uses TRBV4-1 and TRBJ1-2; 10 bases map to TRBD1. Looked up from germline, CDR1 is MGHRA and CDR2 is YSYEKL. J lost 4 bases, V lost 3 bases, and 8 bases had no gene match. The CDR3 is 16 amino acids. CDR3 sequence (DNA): TGCGCCAGCAGCCAGGCCGGGACAGGGGTCTTCTATGGCTACACCTTC. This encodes CASSQAGTGVFYGYTF.

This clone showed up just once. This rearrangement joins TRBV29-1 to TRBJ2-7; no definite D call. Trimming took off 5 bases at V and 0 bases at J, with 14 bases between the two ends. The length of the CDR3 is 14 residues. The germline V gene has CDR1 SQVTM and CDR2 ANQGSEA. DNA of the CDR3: TGCAGCGTTACCGGTGCGCCGAGCTCCTACGAGCAGTACGTC. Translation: CSVTGAPSSYEQYV.

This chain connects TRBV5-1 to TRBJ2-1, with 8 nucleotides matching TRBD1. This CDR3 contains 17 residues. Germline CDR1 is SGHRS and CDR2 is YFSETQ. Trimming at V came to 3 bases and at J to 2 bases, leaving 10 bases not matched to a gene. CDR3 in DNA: TGCGCCAGCAGCTCAATAACAGGGGGGCCCCCCTACAATGAGCAGTTCTTC. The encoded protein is CASSSITGGPPYNEQFF.

Written as DNA, the CDR3 is TGTGCCAGCAGCCCTCGGGTCACAGATACGCAGTATTTT. Its translation: CASSPRVTDTQYF. The V and J genes are TRBV9 and TRBJ2-3; the D is unclear. The CDR3 runs 13 residues. Trimming cost V 4 bases and J 2 bases, with 8 bases left between them. Germline CDR1 SGDLS, CDR2 YYNGEE.

The CDR3 DNA sequence: TGTGCCTGGAGCGAGGGTAACACTGAAGCTTTCTTT. Its translation: CAWSEGNTEAFF. This chain joins TRBV30 and TRBJ1-1; D gene unclear. CDR3 length: 12 residues. V was shortened by 3 bases and J by 2 bases, with 7 bases between the two germline ends. Per the germline V gene, CDR1 is GTSNPN and CDR2 is SVGIG (reference sequence).

The CDR3 spells CASRSTPGQGIHEQYV. CDR3 coding DNA: TGTGCCAGCAGATCTACACCGGGACAGGGTATCCACGAGCAGTACGTC. The V and J genes are TRBV21-1 and TRBJ2-7; the table assigns TRBD1, which was not confirmed against the DNA. TRBV21-1 has pseudogene status. The CDR3 spans 16 residues.

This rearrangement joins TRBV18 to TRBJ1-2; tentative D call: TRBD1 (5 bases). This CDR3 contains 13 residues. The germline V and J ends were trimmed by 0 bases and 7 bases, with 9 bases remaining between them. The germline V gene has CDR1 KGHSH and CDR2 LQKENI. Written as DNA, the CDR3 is TGTGCCAGCTCACCACCGCAGGGAGGTGGCTACACCTTC. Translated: CASSPPQGGGYTF.

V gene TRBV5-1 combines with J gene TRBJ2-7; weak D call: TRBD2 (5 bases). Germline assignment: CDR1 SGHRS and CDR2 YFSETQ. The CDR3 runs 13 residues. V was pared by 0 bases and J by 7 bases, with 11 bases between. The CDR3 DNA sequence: TGCGCCAGCAGCTTGGTTGGAGGTGAGGAGCAGTACGTC. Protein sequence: CASSLVGGEEQYV.

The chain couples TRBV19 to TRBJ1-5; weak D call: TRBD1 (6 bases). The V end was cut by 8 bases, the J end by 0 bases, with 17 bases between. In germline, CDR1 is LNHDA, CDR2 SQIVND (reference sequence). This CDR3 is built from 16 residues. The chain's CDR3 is CASSGRTGYSNQPQHF. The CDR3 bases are TGTGCCAGTTCAGGGCGAACAGGGTATAGCAATCAGCCCCAGCATTTT.

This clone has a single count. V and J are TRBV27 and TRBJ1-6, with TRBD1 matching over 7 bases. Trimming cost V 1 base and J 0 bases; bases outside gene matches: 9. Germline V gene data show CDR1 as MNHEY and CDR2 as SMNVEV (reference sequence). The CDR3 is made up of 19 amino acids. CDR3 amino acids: CASSLWGAGQSSYNSPLHF. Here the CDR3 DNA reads TGTGCCAGCAGTTTATGGGGCGCGGGACAGAGCTCCTATAATTCACCCCTCCACTTT.

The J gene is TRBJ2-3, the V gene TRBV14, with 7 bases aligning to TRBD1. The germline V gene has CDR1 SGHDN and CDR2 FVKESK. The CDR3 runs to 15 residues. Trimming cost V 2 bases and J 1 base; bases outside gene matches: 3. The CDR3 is CASSQLGTGTDTQYF. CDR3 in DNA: TGTGCCAGCAGCCAATTAGGGACAGGCACAGATACGCAGTATTTT.

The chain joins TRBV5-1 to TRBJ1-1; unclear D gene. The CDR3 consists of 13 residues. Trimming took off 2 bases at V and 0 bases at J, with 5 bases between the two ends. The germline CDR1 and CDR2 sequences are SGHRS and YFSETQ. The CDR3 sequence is CASSLSMNTEAFF. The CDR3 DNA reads TGCGCCAGCAGCTTAAGCATGAACACTGAAGCTTTCTTT.

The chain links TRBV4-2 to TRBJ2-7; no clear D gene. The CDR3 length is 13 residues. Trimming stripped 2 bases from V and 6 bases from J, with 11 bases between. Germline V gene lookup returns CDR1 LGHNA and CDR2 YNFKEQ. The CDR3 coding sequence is TGTGCCAGCAGCCAATCTCGGGTCACCGAGCAGTACGTC. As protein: CASSQSRVTEQYV.

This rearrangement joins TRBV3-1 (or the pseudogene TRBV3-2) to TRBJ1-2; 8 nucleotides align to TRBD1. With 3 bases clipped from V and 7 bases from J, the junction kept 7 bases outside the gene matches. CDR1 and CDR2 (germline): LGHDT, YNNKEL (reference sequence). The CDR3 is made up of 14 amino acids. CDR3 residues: CASSHPGTGLGYTF. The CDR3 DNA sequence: TGTGCCAGCAGCCACCCCGGGACAGGACTTGGCTACACCTTC.

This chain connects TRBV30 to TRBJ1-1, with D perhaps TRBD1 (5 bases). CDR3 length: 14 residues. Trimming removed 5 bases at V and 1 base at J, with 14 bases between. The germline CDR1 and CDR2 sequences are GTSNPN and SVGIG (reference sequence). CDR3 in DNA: TGTGCCTGGCAGGCGGGACCCAGGAACACTGAAGCTTTCTTT. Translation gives CAWQAGPRNTEAFF.

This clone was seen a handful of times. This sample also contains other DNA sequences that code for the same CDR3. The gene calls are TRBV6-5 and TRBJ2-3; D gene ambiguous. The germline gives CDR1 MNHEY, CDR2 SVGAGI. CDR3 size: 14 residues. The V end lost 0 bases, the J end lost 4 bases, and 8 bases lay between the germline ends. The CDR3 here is CASSYSLSADTQYF. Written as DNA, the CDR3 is TGTGCCAGCAGTTACTCCCTCTCTGCAGATACGCAGTATTTT.